The rows below give T cell receptor beta chains drawn from one sample of a study of control samples from healthy donors and cancer patients. Produced via immunoSEQ multiplex PCR; TCRdb's table is partial and in-frame only. This sample has about 98,000 clones, with roughly four fifths found just once. The sample was blood. The receptors come from a man in his sixties in good health. Both conserved end residues are part of each CDR3. The order of the fields is D gene, clone size, V gene, J gene, CDR3 protein, CDR3 DNA. The D gene is left open where the match is weak. The size field is filled for only some rows; it gives once, few, many or a size class.

NA	NA	TRBV6-1	TRBJ2-5	CASSDWEMSRETQYF	TGTGCCAGCAGTGATTGGGAGATGAGTCGAGAGACCCAGTACTTC
TRBD1	NA	TRBV19	TRBJ1-1	CASSIGGGQGRNQNTEAFF	TGTGCCAGTAGTATAGGTGGAGGACAGGGGAGGAACCAGAACACTGAAGCTTTCTTT
NA	NA	TRBV6-1	TRBJ1-4	CASSEVRGATNEKLFF	TGTGCCAGCAGTGAAGTTCGGGGCGCAACTAATGAAAAACTGTTTTTT
NA	few	TRBV12-3/TRBV12-4	TRBJ2-7	CASSFVGEQYF	TGTGCCAGCAGTTTTGTTGGTGAGCAGTACTTC
NA	NA	TRBV19	TRBJ1-3	CASSINNQVHSGNTIYF	TGTGCCAGTAGTATAAATAACCAGGTTCACTCTGGAAACACCATATATTTT
NA	NA	TRBV6-5	TRBJ2-7	CASSYSGGTREYEQYF	TGTGCCAGCAGTTACTCAGGGGGGACACGAGAATACGAGCAGTACTTC
NA	NA	TRBV12-5	TRBJ2-1	CLIGEGNSYNEQFF	TGCCTGATAGGGGAAGGGAATTCCTACAATGAGCAGTTCTTC
TRBD2	NA	TRBV24-1	TRBJ2-1	CATSDGGSMYNEQFF	TGTGCCACCAGTGATGGCGGGAGTATGTACAATGAGCAGTTCTTC
NA	NA	TRBV19	TRBJ2-1	CASGAGTVSYNEQFF	TGTGCCAGTGGGGCCGGGACTGTCTCCTACAATGAGCAGTTCTTC
NA	NA	TRBV11-1	TRBJ2-1	CASSLLGRGLYNEQFF	TGTGCCAGCAGCTTACTCGGCAGGGGTCTCTACAATGAGCAGTTCTTC
NA	NA	TRBV9	TRBJ2-5	CASSVGQGQETQYF	TGTGCCAGCAGCGTAGGGCAAGGACAAGAGACCCAGTACTTC
NA	NA	TRBV7-9	TRBJ2-3	CASSPRGGQDTQYF	TGTGCCAGCAGCCCGAGGGGGGGCCAGGATACGCAGTATTTT
TRBD1	NA	TRBV5-1	TRBJ1-5	CASSATGGSGQPQHF	TGCGCCAGCAGCGCTACAGGGGGCTCGGGTCAGCCCCAGCATTTT
TRBD1	NA	TRBV18	TRBJ1-6	CASSPGGGRGDSPLHF	TGTGCCAGCTCACCAGGAGGGGGCAGGGGTGATTCACCCCTCCACTTT
NA	few	TRBV27	TRBJ2-2	CASRRRTVEQGTGELFF	TGTGCCAGCAGGAGACGGACTGTTGAACAGGGAACCGGGGAGCTGTTTTTT
NA	NA	TRBV21-1	TRBJ2-7	CASSKARTGGEQYF	TGTGCCAGCAGCAAAGCGAGGACAGGGGGGGAGCAGTACTTC
NA	NA	TRBV16	TRBJ2-6	CASSQSTTGANVLTF	TGTGCCAGCAGCCAATCGACAACTGGGGCCAACGTCCTGACTTTC
NA	NA	TRBV4-1	TRBJ2-7	CASSPRAVPDYEQYF	TGCGCCAGCAGCCCCCGGGCCGTCCCAGACTACGAGCAGTACTTC
TRBD1	few	TRBV2	TRBJ2-6	CASSFRPGQGLAGANVLTF	TGTGCCAGCAGTTTTAGACCGGGACAGGGTTTGGCTGGGGCCAACGTCCTGACTTTC
TRBD2	NA	TRBV7-2	TRBJ2-7	CASSLTSGRGEQYF	TGTGCCAGCAGCTTGACTAGCGGGAGGGGCGAGCAGTACTTC
NA	few	TRBV5-1	TRBJ2-1	CASSFRGNEQFF	TGCGCCAGCAGCTTCAGGGGCAATGAGCAGTTCTTC
NA	NA	TRBV6-5	TRBJ1-1	CASSYGGTEAFF	TGTGCCAGCAGTTACGGAGGCACTGAAGCTTTCTTT
NA	NA	TRBV6-1	TRBJ1-5	CASSEDYSNQPQHF	TGTGCCAGCAGTGAAGATTATAGCAATCAGCCCCAGCATTTT
NA	NA	TRBV2	TRBJ1-5	CASSSLRDQPQHF	TGTGCCAGCAGCTCCCTAAGGGATCAGCCCCAGCATTTT
TRBD1	NA	TRBV5-1	TRBJ1-2	CASSRNRGRNGYTF	TGCGCCAGCAGCCGGAACAGGGGGCGGAATGGCTACACCTTC
NA	NA	TRBV6-5	TRBJ2-7	CASTPREGASYEQYF	TGTGCCAGCACCCCCAGGGAGGGGGCCTCCTACGAGCAGTACTTC
TRBD2	NA	TRBV5-1	TRBJ2-2	CASSLDRRGASGELFF	TGCGCCAGCAGCTTGGATAGGCGGGGGGCCTCCGGGGAGCTGTTTTTT
TRBD2	NA	TRBV28	TRBJ2-3	CASSESGRGADTQYF	TGTGCCAGCAGCGAAAGCGGGAGGGGTGCAGATACGCAGTATTTT
NA	NA	TRBV11-3	TRBJ2-1	CASSLLGGVDEQFF	TGTGCCAGCAGCCTCCTAGGGGGGGTCGATGAGCAGTTCTTC
NA	few	TRBV5-6	TRBJ2-1	CASSFGVASYNEQFF	TGTGCCAGCAGCTTTGGTGTGGCATCCTACAATGAGCAGTTCTTC
NA	NA	TRBV30	TRBJ2-2	CAWILWSTGELFF	TGTGCCTGGATCTTGTGGTCCACCGGGGAGCTGTTTTTT
TRBD2	NA	TRBV4-1	TRBJ2-2	CASSQATSMNTGELFF	TGCGCCAGCAGCCAAGCGACTAGCATGAACACCGGGGAGCTGTTTTTT
TRBD1	NA	TRBV7-9	TRBJ2-5	CASSSRQGAGWETQYF	TGTGCCAGCAGCTCTCGACAGGGGGCTGGGTGGGAGACCCAGTACTTC